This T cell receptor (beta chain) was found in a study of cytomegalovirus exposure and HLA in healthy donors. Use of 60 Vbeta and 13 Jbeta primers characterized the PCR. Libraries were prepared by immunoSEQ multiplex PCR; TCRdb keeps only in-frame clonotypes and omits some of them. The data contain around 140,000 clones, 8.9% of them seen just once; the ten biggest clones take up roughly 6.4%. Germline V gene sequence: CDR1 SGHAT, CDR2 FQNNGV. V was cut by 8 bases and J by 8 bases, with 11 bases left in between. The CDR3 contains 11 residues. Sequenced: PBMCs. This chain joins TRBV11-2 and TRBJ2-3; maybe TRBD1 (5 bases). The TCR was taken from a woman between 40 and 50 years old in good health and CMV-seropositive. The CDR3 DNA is TGTGCCAGCTCAACAGGCGGTACGCAGTATTTT. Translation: CASSTGGTQYF.